The 5 T cell receptor beta chains given below trace back to one sample, sequenced in a study of T cells after yellow fever vaccination. Each CDR3 protein gets one entry after TCRdb re-called the 5' RACE reads with MiXCR. The repertoire consists of 150,000 to 200,000 distinct CDR3 sequences, with 9.3% occurring once and the leading ten covering approximately 35%. Sample: CD8+ T cells sorted from PBMCs, taken 45 days after the yellow fever booster vaccination. The receptors here all came from a man younger than 30 who received the YFV17D yellow fever vaccine.

The V gene is TRBV7-3, the J gene TRBJ2-5; D uncertain. Deletions cut 5 bases from V and 4 bases from J, with 11 bases between. The V gene's germline CDR1 is SGHTA and CDR2 FQGTGA. This CDR3 comprises 13 residues. The CDR3 reads CASSRTSSETQYF. CDR3 DNA: TGTGCCAGCAGCCGGACCAGCTCAGAGACCCAGTACTTC.

This clonotype was observed a handful of times. The gene calls are TRBV4-1 and TRBJ2-7, with 7 nucleotides matching TRBD2. After removal of 4 bases from V and 5 bases from J, the junction contained 11 bases not matched to a gene. CDR1 MGHRA and CDR2 YSYEKL come from the germline V gene. CDR3 length: 15 residues. As DNA, the CDR3 is TGCGCCAGCAGCCGCGCAGCGGGGTTTAGCGACGAGCAGTACTTC. Amino acid sequence: CASSRAAGFSDEQYF.

This clonotype was seen many times. The V and J genes are TRBV29-1 and TRBJ2-5; TRBD1 matches 9 bases. This CDR3 has 13 amino acids. Trimming at V came to 3 bases and at J to 5 bases, leaving 4 bases not matched to a gene. Germline V gives CDR1 SQVTM, CDR2 ANQGSEA. The CDR3 sequence is CSVDDTGGETQYF. CDR3 bases: TGCAGCGTTGATGACACAGGGGGCGAGACCCAGTACTTC.

V usage is TRBV7-9 and J usage is TRBJ2-1; possibly TRBD2 for D (5 bases). V was pared by 6 bases and J by 8 bases, with 20 bases between. This CDR3 contains 15 residues. From germline, CDR1 is SEHNR and CDR2 FQNEAQ (reference sequence). CDR3 bases: TGTGCCAGCAGAGGTCCCCTCGAGGCGGGCTATGAGCAGTTCTTC. It translates to CASRGPLEAGYEQFF.

This clonotype was detected a few times. The CDR3 region has the DNA TGTGCCAGCAGCGCCCTGGGACAGAGAAGCACAGATACGCAGTATTTT. As protein: CASSALGQRSTDTQYF. The chain carries TRBV7-9 and TRBJ2-3, with TRBD1 identical over 7 bases. The trim removed 5 bases at V and 0 bases at J, leaving 8 bases unmatched. This CDR3 region has 16 residues. Germline V gene data show CDR1 as SEHNR and CDR2 as FQNEAQ (reference sequence).